The clone carrying this T cell receptor beta chain was observed a handful of times. As yet, its antigen is unknown. Single viable CD3+CD4+CD8-CD45RO+ cells were sorted as the memory CD4+ T cells. Serostatus was set by detecting CMV pp150, pp28, p38, p52 IgG. The data originate from a study of memory CD4+ T cells and cytomegalovirus serostatus. Notes on the study in general: CMV serostatus prediction reached median AUC approximately 0.95, or 0.91 with US-trained model.

In the original workflow: Out-of-frame sequences were removed, leaving 2,204,828 distinct TCRbeta sequences. Profiling relied on immunoSEQ multiplex PCR, and the TCRdb table lists in-frame clones only, not all of them. The V and J calls and the clone size are those of that table, but D and trimming were determined from the DNA. The repertoire holds about 50,000 clones, with over 75% as singletons. Germline V gene data show CDR1 as SGHDN and CDR2 as FVKESK. V was trimmed by 1 base and J by 10 bases, leaving 8 bases between them. The CDR3 has 13 amino acids. The chain joins TRBV14 to TRBJ1-6; no clear D gene. The TCR comes from an adult in good health and CMV-seronegative. The sequenced sample consisted of memory CD4+ T cells from blood. CDR3 sequence: CASSQVAGSPLHF. Here the CDR3 DNA reads TGTGCCAGCAGCCAAGTGGCTGGCTCACCCCTCCACTTT.